These T cell receptor beta chains were read from a single sample in a study of shared clonotypes between healthy human individuals. Profiling relied on immunoSEQ multiplex PCR, and the TCRdb table lists in-frame clones only, not all of them. In the table there are tens of thousands of clones, roughly three fifths of which are singletons. Material: memory CD8+ T cells sorted from blood. The receptor source for this set is a young man in good health. Each CDR3 is given with its conserved first and last residue. A D gene is named only where the DNA matches it firmly. Rows give clone size only sometimes, using once, few, many, or a class for an expanded clone.

j_call: TRBJ2-7; d_call: -; v_call: TRBV5-1; clone_size: -; cdr3_nt: TGCGCCAGCAGCCGCGAAGGGGTCGACGAGCAGTACTTC; cdr3_aa: CASSREGVDEQYF
j_call: TRBJ2-7; d_call: TRBD2; v_call: TRBV6-1; clone_size: few; cdr3_nt: TGTGCCAGCAGTGCGCTAGCGGGAGGCAACTACGAGCAGTACTTC; cdr3_aa: CASSALAGGNYEQYF
j_call: TRBJ2-7; d_call: TRBD1; v_call: TRBV7-9; clone_size: many; cdr3_nt: TGTGCCAGCAGCTTCGCAGACGGACAGGGGGAGTCCTACGAGCAGTACTTC; cdr3_aa: CASSFADGQGESYEQYF
j_call: TRBJ1-5; d_call: -; v_call: TRBV28; clone_size: -; cdr3_nt: TGTGCCAGCAGTCCCAGCCCCGGGCTCGGGGGGATCGCTCAGCCCCAGCATTTT; cdr3_aa: CASSPSPGLGGIAQPQHF
j_call: TRBJ1-4; d_call: -; v_call: TRBV9; clone_size: -; cdr3_nt: TGTGCCAGCAGCGTAGGCCCCTACGAGACTGGCGATAATGAAAAACTGTTTTTT; cdr3_aa: CASSVGPYETGDNEKLFF
j_call: TRBJ2-7; d_call: -; v_call: TRBV5-1; clone_size: few; cdr3_nt: TGCGCCAGCAGCTTGGTTGGGGGCTCCTACGAGCAGTACTTC; cdr3_aa: CASSLVGGSYEQYF
j_call: TRBJ2-2; d_call: -; v_call: TRBV28; clone_size: once; cdr3_nt: TGTGCCAGCCAGCCCTCAGGGCCAACGAACACCGGGGAGCTGTTTTTT; cdr3_aa: CASQPSGPTNTGELFF
j_call: TRBJ2-7; d_call: -; v_call: TRBV27; clone_size: -; cdr3_nt: TGTGCCAGCAGTTTACGGCGGAACTCCTACGAGCAGTACTTC; cdr3_aa: CASSLRRNSYEQYF
j_call: TRBJ2-2; d_call: TRBD2; v_call: TRBV27; clone_size: -; cdr3_nt: TGTGCCAGCAGTACGGGACTAGGAGCCACCGGGGAGCTGTTTTTT; cdr3_aa: CASSTGLGATGELFF
j_call: TRBJ2-1; d_call: TRBD2; v_call: TRBV11-2; clone_size: -; cdr3_nt: TGTGCCAGCAGCTTTAGGGAGGGGGGGACTAGAGGCAATGAGCAGTTCTTC; cdr3_aa: CASSFREGGTRGNEQFF
j_call: TRBJ2-3; d_call: -; v_call: TRBV4-1; clone_size: -; cdr3_nt: TGCGCCAGCAGCCAAAAGTTCCCTCCGCTGTTGGGCACAGATACGCAGTATTTT; cdr3_aa: CASSQKFPPLLGTDTQYF
j_call: TRBJ2-3; d_call: -; v_call: TRBV29-1; clone_size: -; cdr3_nt: TGCAGCGTTGAAGGAGGTTCTGACAGCACAGATACGCAGTATTTT; cdr3_aa: CSVEGGSDSTDTQYF
j_call: TRBJ1-2; d_call: -; v_call: TRBV30; clone_size: -; cdr3_nt: TGTGCCTGGAGTCCGGGGCCGGGGCGAGGTGGCTACACCTTC; cdr3_aa: CAWSPGPGRGGYTF
j_call: TRBJ1-1; d_call: -; v_call: TRBV29-1; clone_size: -; cdr3_nt: TGCAGCGTTGCCCGGGATTTCACTGAAGCTTTCTTT; cdr3_aa: CSVARDFTEAFF
j_call: TRBJ2-3; d_call: -; v_call: TRBV7-2; clone_size: once; cdr3_nt: TGTGCCAGCAGCTTAACAGGGTATGATACGCAGTATTTT; cdr3_aa: CASSLTGYDTQYF
j_call: TRBJ2-1; d_call: TRBD2; v_call: TRBV27; clone_size: -; cdr3_nt: TGTGCCAGCAATTTCCTAGCGGGAGCTCACAATGAGCAGTTCTTC; cdr3_aa: CASNFLAGAHNEQFF
j_call: TRBJ1-2; d_call: -; v_call: TRBV6-5; clone_size: -; cdr3_nt: TGTGCCAGCAGTTACGGGGGGACGAGCTATGGCTACACCTTC; cdr3_aa: CASSYGGTSYGYTF